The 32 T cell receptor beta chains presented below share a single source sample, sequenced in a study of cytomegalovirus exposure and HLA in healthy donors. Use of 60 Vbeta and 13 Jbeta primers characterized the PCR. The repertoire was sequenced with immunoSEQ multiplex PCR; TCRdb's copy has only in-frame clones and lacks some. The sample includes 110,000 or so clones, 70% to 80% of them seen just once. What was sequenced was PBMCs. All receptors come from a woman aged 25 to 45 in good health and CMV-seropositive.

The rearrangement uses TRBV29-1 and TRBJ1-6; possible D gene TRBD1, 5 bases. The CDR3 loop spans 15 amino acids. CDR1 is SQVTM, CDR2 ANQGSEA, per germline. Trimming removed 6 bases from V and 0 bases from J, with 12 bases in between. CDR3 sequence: CSVGDGSSYNSPLHF. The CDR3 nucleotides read TGCAGCGTGGGGGACGGGAGCTCCTATAATTCACCCCTCCACTTT.

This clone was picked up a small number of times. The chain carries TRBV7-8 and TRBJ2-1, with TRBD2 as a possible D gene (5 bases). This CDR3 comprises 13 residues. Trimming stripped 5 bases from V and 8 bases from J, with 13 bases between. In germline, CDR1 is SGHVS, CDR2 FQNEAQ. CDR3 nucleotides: TGTGCCAGCAGCCCCCCCACGCGGGATGAGCAGTTCTTC. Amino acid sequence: CASSPPTRDEQFF.

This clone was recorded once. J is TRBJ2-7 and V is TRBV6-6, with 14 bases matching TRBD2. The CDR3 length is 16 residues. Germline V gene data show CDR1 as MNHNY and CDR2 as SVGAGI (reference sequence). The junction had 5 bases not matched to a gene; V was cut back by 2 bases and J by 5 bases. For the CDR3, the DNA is TGTGCCAGCAGTTACCGCCGACTAGCGGGAGGGCACGAGCAGTACTTC. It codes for CASSYRRLAGGHEQYF.

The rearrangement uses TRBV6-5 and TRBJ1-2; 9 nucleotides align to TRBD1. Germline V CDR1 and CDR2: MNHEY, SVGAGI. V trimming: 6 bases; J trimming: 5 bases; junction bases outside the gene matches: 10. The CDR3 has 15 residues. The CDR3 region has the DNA TGTGCCAGCAGCCCAACCGGGACAGGGTTTTATGGCTACACCTTC. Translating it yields CASSPTGTGFYGYTF.

The CDR3 DNA reads TGTGCCAGCAGCTTAGGGACTAGCGGGGCCCAAGAGACCCAGTACTTC. It is translated as CASSLGTSGAQETQYF. The chain uses TRBV7-2 and TRBJ2-5, with 12 bases fitting TRBD2. Germline CDR1 reads SGHTA; CDR2 reads FQGNSA. The CDR3 is 16 residues long. The J segment lost 1 base and the V segment lost 1 base, leaving 1 base of the junction unmatched.

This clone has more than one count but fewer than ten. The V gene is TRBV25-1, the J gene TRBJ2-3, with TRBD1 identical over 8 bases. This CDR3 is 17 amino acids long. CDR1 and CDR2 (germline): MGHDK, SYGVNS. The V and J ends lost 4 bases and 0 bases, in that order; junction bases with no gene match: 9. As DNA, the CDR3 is TGTGCCAGCAGTGTACACCTGGACAGGGTTAGCACAGATACGCAGTATTTT. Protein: CASSVHLDRVSTDTQYF. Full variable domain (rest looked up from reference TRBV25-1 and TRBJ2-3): EADIYQTPRYLVIGTGKKITLECSQTMGHDKMYWYQQDPGMELHLIHYSYGVNSTEKGDLSSESTVSRIRTEHFPLTLESARPSHTSQYLCASSVHLDRVSTDTQYFGPGTRLTVL.

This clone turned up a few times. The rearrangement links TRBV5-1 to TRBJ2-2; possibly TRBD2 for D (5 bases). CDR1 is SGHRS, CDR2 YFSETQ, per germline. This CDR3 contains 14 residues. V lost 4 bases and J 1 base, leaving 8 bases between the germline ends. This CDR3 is CASSGGQNTGELFF. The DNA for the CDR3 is TGCGCCAGCAGCGGCGGGCAGAACACCGGGGAGCTGTTTTTT.

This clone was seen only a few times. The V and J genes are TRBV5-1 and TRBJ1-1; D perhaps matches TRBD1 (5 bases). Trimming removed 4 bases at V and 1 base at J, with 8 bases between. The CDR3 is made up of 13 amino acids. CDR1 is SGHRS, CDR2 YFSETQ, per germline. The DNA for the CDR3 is TGCGCCAGCAGCGCCGGACAGAACACTGAAGCTTTCTTT. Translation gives CASSAGQNTEAFF.

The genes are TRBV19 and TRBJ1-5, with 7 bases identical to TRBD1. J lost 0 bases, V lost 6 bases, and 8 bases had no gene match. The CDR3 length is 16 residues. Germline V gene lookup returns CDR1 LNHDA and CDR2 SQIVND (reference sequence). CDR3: CASRPGTVYSNQPQHF. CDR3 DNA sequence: TGTGCCAGTAGGCCCGGGACAGTTTATAGCAATCAGCCCCAGCATTTT.

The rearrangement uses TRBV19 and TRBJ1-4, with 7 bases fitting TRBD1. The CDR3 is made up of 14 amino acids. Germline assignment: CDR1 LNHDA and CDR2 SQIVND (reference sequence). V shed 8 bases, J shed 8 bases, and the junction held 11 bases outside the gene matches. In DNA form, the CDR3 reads TGTGCCAGTGACAAGACAGGGAATGCGGAAAAACTGTTTTTT. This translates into CASDKTGNAEKLFF.

DNA of the CDR3: TGTGCCAGCAGCTTGTCCCGGGTCTCCTACGAGCAGTACTTC. This codes for CASSLSRVSYEQYF. The gene calls are TRBV13 and TRBJ2-7; the D is unclear. The germline V and J ends were trimmed by 3 bases and 0 bases, with 9 bases remaining between them. The CDR3 runs to 14 residues. Per the germline V gene, CDR1 is PRHDT and CDR2 is FYEKMQ (reference sequence). The full variable domain, with the rest looked up from reference TRBV13 and TRBJ2-7, is AAGVIQSPRHLIKEKRETATLKCYPIPRHDTVYWYQQGPGQDPQFLISFYEKMQSDKGSIPDRFSAQQFSDYHSELNMSSLELGDSALYFCASSLSRVSYEQYFGPGTRLTVT.

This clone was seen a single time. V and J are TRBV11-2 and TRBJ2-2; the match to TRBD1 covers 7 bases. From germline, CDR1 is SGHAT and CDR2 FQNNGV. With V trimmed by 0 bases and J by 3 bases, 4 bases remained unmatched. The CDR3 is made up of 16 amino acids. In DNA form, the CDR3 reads TGTGCCAGCAGCTTAGAAGACAGGGAAGACACCGGGGAGCTGTTTTTT. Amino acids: CASSLEDREDTGELFF.

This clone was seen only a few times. Written as DNA, the CDR3 is TGTGCCAGCAGCACCACCAGGGGACAGGGCAACGAGCAGTACTTC. It encodes CASSTTRGQGNEQYF. This chain joins TRBV7-9 and TRBJ2-7, with TRBD1 matching over 9 bases. The CDR3 totals 15 residues. The ends lost 5 bases at V and 5 bases at J; junction bases unmatched: 10. Germline CDR1 reads SEHNR; CDR2 reads FQNEAQ (reference sequence).

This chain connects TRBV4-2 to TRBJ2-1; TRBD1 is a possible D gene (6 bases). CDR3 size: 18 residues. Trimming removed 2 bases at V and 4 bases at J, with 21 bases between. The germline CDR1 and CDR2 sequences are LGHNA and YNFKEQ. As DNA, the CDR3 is TGTGCCAGCAGCCAAAGACAGGACACATCCCTCGGGTACAATGAGCAGTTCTTC. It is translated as CASSQRQDTSLGYNEQFF.

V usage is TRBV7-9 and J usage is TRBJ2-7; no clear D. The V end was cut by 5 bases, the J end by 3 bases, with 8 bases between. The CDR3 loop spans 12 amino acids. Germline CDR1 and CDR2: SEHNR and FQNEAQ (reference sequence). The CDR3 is CASSGDGYEQYF. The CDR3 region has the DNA TGTGCCAGCAGCGGAGACGGCTACGAGCAGTACTTC.

For the CDR3, the DNA is TGTGCCAGCAGCTTACGGGAGGGCCTAGCTACGCAGTATTTT. It translates to CASSLREGLATQYF. The genes are TRBV5-6 and TRBJ2-3, with 8 nucleotides matching TRBD2. Germline V lookup: CDR1 SGHDT, CDR2 YYEEEE. With V trimmed by 2 bases and J by 8 bases, 7 bases remained unmatched. This CDR3 is 14 amino acids long. Looking up the rest from reference TRBV5-6 and TRBJ2-3 gives the full variable domain: DAGVTQSPTHLIKTRGQQVTLRCSPKSGHDTVSWYQQALGQGPQFIFQYYEEEERQRGNFPDRFSGHQFPNYSSELNVNALLLGDSALYLCASSLREGLATQYFGPGTRLTVL.

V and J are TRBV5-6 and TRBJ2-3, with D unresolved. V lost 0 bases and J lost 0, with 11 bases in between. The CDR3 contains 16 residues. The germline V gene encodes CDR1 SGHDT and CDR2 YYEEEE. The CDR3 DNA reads TGTGCCAGCAGCTTGGGGCCGGGTACTAGCACAGATACGCAGTATTTT. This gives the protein CASSLGPGTSTDTQYF.

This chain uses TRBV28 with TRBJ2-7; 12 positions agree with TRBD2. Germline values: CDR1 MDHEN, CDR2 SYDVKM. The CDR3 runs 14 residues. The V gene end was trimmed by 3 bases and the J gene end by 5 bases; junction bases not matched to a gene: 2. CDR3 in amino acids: CASSLASGRDEQYF. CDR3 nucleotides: TGTGCCAGCAGTTTGGCTAGCGGGAGGGACGAGCAGTACTTC.

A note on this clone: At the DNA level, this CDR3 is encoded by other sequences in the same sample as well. The CDR3 nucleotides read TGTGCCAGCCGACCTCGCGGTAATTCACCCCTCCACTTT. Amino acid sequence: CASRPRGNSPLHF. V is TRBV19 and J is TRBJ1-6; D remains ambiguous. With 9 bases removed from V and 6 bases from J, the gap between germline ends came to 12 bases. Germline V CDR1 and CDR2: LNHDA, SQIVND (reference sequence). The CDR3 consists of 13 residues.

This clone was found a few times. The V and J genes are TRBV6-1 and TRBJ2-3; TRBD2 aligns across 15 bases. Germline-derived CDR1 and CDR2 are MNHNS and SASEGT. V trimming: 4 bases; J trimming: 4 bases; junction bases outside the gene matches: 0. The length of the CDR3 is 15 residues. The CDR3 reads CASSGTSGGADTQYF. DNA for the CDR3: TGTGCCAGCAGTGGGACTAGCGGGGGGGCAGATACGCAGTATTTT.

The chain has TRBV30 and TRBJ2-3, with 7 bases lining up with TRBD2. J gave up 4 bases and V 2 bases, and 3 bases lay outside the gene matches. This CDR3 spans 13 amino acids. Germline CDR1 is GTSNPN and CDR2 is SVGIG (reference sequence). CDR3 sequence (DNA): TGTGCCTGGAGTAATCGGGGGGCAGATACGCAGTATTTT. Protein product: CAWSNRGADTQYF. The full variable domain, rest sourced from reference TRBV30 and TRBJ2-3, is SQTIHQWPATLVQPVGSPLSLECTVEGTSNPNLYWYRQAAGRGLQLLFYSVGIGQISSEVPQNLSASRPQDRQFILSSKKLLLSDSGFYLCAWSNRGADTQYFGPGTRLTVL.

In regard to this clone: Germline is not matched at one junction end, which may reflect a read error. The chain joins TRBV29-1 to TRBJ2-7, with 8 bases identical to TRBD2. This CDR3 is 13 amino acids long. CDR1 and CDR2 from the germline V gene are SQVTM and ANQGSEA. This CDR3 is CSVEAGAGYEQYF. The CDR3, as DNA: TGCAGCGTCGAAGCGGGAGCTGGGTACGAGCAGTACTTC.

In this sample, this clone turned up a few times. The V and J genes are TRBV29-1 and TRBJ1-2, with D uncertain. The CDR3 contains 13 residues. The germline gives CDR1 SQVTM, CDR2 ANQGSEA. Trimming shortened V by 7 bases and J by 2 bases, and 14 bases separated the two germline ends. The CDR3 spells CSAEAHTNYGYTF. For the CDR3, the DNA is TGCAGCGCCGAGGCCCATACAAACTATGGCTACACCTTC.

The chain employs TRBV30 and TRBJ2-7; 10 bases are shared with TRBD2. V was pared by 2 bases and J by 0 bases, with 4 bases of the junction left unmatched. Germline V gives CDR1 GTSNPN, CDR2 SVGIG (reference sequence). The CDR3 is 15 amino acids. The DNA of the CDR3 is TGTGCCTGGAGTCCTACTAGCGGGACCTCCTACGAGCAGTACTTC. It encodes CAWSPTSGTSYEQYF. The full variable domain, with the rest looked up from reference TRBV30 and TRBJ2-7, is SQTIHQWPATLVQPVGSPLSLECTVEGTSNPNLYWYRQAAGRGLQLLFYSVGIGQISSEVPQNLSASRPQDRQFILSSKKLLLSDSGFYLCAWSPTSGTSYEQYFGPGTRLTVT.

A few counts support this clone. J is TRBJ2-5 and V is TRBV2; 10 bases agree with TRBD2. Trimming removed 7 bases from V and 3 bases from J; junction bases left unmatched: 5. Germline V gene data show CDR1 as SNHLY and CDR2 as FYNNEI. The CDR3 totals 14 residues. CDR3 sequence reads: CASNSGGPEETQYF. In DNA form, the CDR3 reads TGTGCCAGCAATAGCGGGGGGCCAGAAGAGACCCAGTACTTC.

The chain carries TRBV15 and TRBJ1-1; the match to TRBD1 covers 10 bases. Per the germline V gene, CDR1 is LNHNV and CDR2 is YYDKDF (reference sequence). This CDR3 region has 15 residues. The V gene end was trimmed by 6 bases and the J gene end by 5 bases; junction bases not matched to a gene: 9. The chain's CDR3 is CATSTSGTGATEAFF. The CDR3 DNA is TGTGCCACCAGTACCTCCGGGACAGGGGCAACTGAAGCTTTCTTT.

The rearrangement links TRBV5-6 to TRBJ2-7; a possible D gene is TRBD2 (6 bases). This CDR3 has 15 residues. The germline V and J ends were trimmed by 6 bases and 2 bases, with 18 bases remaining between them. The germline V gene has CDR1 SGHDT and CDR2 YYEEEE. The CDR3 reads CASTLRGSGTYEQYF. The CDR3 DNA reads TGTGCCAGCACCCTCCGAGGTAGCGGAACCTACGAGCAGTACTTC.

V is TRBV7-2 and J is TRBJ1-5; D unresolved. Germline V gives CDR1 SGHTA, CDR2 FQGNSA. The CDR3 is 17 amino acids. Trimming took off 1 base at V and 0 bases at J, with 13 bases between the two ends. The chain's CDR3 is CASSLVVAVLSNQPQHF. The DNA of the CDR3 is TGTGCCAGCAGCTTAGTAGTTGCTGTGCTTAGCAATCAGCCCCAGCATTTT. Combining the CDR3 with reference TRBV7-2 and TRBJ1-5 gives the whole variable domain GAGVSQSPSNKVTEKGKDVELRCDPISGHTALYWYRQSLGQGLEFLIYFQGNSAPDKSGLPSDRFSAERTGGSVSTLTIQRTQQEDSAVYLCASSLVVAVLSNQPQHFGDGTRLSIL.

CDR3 in DNA: TGTGCCAGCAGATGCGACTGGGCCTACAATGAGCAGTTCTTC. Protein product: CASRCDWAYNEQFF. V gene TRBV6-5 combines with J gene TRBJ2-1; D is undetermined. Trimming pared 6 bases from V and 2 bases from J, leaving 11 bases between. The CDR3 spans 14 residues. Germline loops: CDR1 MNHEY, CDR2 SVGAGI.

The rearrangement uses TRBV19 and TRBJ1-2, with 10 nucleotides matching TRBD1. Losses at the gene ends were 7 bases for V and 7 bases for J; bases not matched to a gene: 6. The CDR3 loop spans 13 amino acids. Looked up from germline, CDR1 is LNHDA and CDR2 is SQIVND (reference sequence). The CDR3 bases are TGTGCCAGTACAGACAGGGGGCCAACTGGCTACACCTTC. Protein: CASTDRGPTGYTF.

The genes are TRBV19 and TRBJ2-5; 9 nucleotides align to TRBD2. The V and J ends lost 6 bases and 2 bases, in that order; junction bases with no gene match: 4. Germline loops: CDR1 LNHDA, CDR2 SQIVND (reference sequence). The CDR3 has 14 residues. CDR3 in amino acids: CASRTSGLQETQYF. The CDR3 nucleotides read TGTGCCAGTAGGACTAGCGGCCTACAAGAGACCCAGTACTTC.

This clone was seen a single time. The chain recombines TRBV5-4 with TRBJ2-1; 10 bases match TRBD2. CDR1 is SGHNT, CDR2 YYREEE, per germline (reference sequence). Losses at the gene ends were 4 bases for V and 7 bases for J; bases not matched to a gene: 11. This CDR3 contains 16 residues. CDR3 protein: CASSAWDSSGGNEQFF. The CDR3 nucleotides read TGTGCCAGCAGCGCGTGGGATTCTAGCGGGGGAAATGAGCAGTTCTTC.